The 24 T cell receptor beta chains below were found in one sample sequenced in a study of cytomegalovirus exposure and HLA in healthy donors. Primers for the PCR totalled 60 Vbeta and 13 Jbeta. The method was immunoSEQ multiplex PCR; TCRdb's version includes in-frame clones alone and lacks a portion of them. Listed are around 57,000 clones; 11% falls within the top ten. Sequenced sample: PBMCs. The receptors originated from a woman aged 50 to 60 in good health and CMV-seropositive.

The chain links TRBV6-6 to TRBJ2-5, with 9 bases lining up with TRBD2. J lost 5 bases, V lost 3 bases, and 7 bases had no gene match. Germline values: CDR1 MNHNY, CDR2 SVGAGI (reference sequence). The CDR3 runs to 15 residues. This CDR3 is CASSYGSGGGETQYF. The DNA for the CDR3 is TGTGCCAGCAGTTATGGTAGCGGGGGTGGGGAGACCCAGTACTTC.

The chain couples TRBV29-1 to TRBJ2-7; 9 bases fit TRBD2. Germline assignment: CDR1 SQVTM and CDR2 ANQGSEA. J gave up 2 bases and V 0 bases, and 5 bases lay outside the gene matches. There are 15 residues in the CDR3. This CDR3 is CSVEDGGGRAYEQYF. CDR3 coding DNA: TGCAGCGTTGAAGATGGTGGCGGGAGGGCCTACGAGCAGTACTTC.

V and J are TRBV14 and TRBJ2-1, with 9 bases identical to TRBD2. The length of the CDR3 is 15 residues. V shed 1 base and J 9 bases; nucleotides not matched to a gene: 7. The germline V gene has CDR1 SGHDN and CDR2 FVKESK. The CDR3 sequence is CASSQVFSSGGEQFF. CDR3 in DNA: TGTGCCAGCAGCCAAGTTTTTAGTAGCGGGGGTGAGCAGTTCTTC.

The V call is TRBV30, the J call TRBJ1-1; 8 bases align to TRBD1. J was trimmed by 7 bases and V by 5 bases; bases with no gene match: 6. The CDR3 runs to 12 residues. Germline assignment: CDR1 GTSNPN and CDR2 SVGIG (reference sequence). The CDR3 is CAWGQGMGEAFF. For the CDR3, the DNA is TGTGCCTGGGGACAGGGCATGGGTGAAGCTTTCTTT.

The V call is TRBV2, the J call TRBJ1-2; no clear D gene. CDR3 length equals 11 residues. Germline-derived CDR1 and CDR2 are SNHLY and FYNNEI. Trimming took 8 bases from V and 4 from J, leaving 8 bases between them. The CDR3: CASEAGYGYTF. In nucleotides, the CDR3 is TGTGCCAGCGAGGCGGGCTATGGCTACACCTTC.

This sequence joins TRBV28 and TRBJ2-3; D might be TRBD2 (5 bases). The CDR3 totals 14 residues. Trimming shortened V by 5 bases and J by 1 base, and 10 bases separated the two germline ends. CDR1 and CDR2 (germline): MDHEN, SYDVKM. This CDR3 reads CASSGPEGTDTQYF. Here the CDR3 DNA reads TGTGCCAGCAGTGGGCCGGAGGGCACAGATACGCAGTATTTT.

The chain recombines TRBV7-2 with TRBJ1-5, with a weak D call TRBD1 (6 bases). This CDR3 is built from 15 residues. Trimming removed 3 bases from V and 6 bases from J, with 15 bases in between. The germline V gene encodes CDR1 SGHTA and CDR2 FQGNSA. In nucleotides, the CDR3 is TGTGCCAGCAGCTTGGAATCAGGGGTGATTCAGCCCCAGCATTTT. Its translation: CASSLESGVIQPQHF.

The DNA of the CDR3 is TGTGCCAGCAGCTGGTCCAAGGGGCAGCCCCAGCATTTT. It encodes CASSWSKGQPQHF. The V call is TRBV7-3, the J call TRBJ1-5, with D possibly matching TRBD1 (5 bases). The CDR3 is 13 residues long. V shed 4 bases and J shed 7 bases, with 11 bases lying between them. The V gene's germline CDR1 is SGHTA and CDR2 FQGTGA.

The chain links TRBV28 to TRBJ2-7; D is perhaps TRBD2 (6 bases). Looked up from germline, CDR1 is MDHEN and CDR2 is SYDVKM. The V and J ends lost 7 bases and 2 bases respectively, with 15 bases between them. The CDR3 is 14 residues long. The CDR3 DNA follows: TGTGCCAGCACCCCGGTAGGAGGGACCTACGAGCAGTACTTC. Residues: CASTPVGGTYEQYF.

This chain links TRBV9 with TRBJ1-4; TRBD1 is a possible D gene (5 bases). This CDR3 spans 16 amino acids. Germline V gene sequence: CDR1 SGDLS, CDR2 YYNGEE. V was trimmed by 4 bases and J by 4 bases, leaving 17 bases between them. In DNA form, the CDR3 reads TGTGCCAGCAGCTCCCGGGACTCAAGCTTTAATGAAAAACTGTTTTTT. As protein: CASSSRDSSFNEKLFF.

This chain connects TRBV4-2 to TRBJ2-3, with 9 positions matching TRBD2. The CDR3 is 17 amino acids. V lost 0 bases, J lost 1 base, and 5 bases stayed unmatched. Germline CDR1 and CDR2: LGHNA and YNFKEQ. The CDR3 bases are TGTGCCAGCAGCCAAGATCCGGCGGGGGGGCGCACAGATACGCAGTATTTT. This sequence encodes CASSQDPAGGRTDTQYF.

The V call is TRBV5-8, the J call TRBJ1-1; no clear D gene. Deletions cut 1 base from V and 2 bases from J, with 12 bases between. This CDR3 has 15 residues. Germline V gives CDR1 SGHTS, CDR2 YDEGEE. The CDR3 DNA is TGTGCCAGCAGCTTGTATGGCCAGATAAACACTGAAGCTTTCTTT. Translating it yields CASSLYGQINTEAFF.

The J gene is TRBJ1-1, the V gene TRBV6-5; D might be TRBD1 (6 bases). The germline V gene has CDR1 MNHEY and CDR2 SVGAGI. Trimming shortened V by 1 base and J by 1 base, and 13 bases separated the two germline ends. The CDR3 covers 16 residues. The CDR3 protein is CASSYLSGTRNTEAFF. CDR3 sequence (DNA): TGTGCCAGCAGTTACTTATCCGGGACAAGGAACACTGAAGCTTTCTTT.

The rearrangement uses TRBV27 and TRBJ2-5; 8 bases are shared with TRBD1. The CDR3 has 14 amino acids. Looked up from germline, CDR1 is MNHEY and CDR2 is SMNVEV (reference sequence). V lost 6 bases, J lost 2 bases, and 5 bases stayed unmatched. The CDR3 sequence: CASSYGTGQETQYF. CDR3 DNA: TGTGCCAGCAGCTACGGGACAGGTCAAGAGACCCAGTACTTC.

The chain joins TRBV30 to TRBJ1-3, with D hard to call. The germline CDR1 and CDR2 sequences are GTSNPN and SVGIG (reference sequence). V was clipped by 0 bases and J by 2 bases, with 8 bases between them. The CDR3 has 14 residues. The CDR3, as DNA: TGTGCCTGGAGTGTAGGTAGCCCTGGAAACACCATATATTTT. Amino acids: CAWSVGSPGNTIYF.

CDR3 sequence (DNA): TGTGCCAGCAGCGTCCACAGCCCCTACGAGCAGTACTTC. Translated: CASSVHSPYEQYF. The chain couples TRBV9 to TRBJ2-7; D unclear. V gave up 2 bases and J gave up 2 bases, with 8 bases separating them. Germline loops: CDR1 SGDLS, CDR2 YYNGEE. CDR3 size: 13 residues.

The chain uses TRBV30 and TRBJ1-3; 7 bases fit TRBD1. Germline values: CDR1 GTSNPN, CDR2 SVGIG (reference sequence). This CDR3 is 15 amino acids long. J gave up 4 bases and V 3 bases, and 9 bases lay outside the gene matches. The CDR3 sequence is CAWSHRGRWGNTIYF. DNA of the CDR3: TGTGCCTGGAGCCACAGGGGCCGGTGGGGAAACACCATATATTTT.

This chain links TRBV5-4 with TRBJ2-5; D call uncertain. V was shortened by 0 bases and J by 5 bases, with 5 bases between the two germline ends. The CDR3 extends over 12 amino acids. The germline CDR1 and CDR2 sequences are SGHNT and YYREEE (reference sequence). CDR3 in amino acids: CASSLAQETQYF. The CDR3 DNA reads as TGTGCCAGCAGCTTGGCCCAGGAGACCCAGTACTTC.

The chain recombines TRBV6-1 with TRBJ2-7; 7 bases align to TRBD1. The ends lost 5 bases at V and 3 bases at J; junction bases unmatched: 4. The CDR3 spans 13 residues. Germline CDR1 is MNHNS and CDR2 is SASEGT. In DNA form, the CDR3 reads TGTGCCAGCAGTACGACAGGGAGCTACGAGCAGTACTTC. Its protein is CASSTTGSYEQYF.

The CDR3 sequence is CASSLLTGDSYNEQFF. DNA of the CDR3: TGTGCCAGCAGCTTGTTGACGGGGGACTCCTACAATGAGCAGTTCTTC. V gene TRBV5-6 combines with J gene TRBJ2-1; TRBD2 is a possible D gene (6 bases). The germline gives CDR1 SGHDT, CDR2 YYEEEE. Trimming removed 1 base at V and 0 bases at J, with 11 bases between. The CDR3 is 16 residues long.

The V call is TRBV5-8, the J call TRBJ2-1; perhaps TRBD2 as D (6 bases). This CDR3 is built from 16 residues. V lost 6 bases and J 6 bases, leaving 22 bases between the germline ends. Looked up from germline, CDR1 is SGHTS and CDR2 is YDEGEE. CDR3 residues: CASTLTRAEAGNEQFF. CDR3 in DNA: TGTGCCAGCACCCTTACCCGGGCCGAAGCGGGCAATGAGCAGTTCTTC.

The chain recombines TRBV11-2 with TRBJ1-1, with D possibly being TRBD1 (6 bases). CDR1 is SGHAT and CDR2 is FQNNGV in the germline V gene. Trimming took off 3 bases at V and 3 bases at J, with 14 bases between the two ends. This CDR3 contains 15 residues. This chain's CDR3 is CASSLLAGADTEAFF. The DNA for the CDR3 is TGTGCCAGCAGCTTGCTGGCAGGGGCAGACACTGAAGCTTTCTTT.

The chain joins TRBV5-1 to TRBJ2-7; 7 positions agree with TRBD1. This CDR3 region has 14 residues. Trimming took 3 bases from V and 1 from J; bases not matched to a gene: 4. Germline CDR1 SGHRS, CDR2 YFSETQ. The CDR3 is CASSSHRGSYEQYF. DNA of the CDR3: TGCGCCAGCAGCTCGCACAGGGGATCCTACGAGCAGTACTTC.

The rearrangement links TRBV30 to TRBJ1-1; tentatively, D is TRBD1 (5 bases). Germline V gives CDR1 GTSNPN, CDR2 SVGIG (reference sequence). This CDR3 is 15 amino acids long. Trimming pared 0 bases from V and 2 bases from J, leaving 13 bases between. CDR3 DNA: TGTGCCTGGAGTGTACGACGGGGGGTCAACACTGAAGCTTTCTTT. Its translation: CAWSVRRGVNTEAFF. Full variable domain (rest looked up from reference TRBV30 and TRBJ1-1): SQTIHQWPATLVQPVGSPLSLECTVEGTSNPNLYWYRQAAGRGLQLLFYSVGIGQISSEVPQNLSASRPQDRQFILSSKKLLLSDSGFYLCAWSVRRGVNTEAFFGQGTRLTVV.